These 9 T cell receptor beta chains were all obtained from the same sample, sequenced in a study of T cell repertoires in Merkel cell carcinoma. Sequencing was performed with immunoSEQ multiplex PCR; in TCRdb, only in-frame clones are kept and a portion is missing. This sample carries about 14,000 clones, approximately 80% of them seen once, and the ten largest clones take more than 15%. Input material: tumor tissue. Receptor source: an adult with Merkel cell carcinoma.

This clone came up a few times. This sequence joins TRBV6-6 and TRBJ2-7; 12 nucleotides agree with TRBD1. V was pared by 6 bases and J by 2 bases, with 5 bases of the junction left unmatched. Germline lookup yields CDR1 MNHNY and CDR2 SVGAGI (reference sequence). The CDR3 has 15 residues. CDR3 nucleotide sequence: TGTGCCAGCAGAACCGGGACAGGGGGCCCCTACGAGCAGTACTTC. Protein product: CASRTGTGGPYEQYF.

This clone has a single count. The chain couples TRBV2 to TRBJ2-3; TRBD2 agrees at 14 bases. V shed 8 bases, J shed 5 bases, and the junction held 0 bases outside the gene matches. CDR1 and CDR2 (germline): SNHLY, FYNNEI. The CDR3 runs to 13 residues. The DNA of the CDR3 is TGTGCCAGCGGACTAGCGGGAGGAGATACGCAGTATTTT. It specifies CASGLAGGDTQYF.

Sample share makes this clone medium-sized. V is TRBV10-3 and J is TRBJ1-6; D is perhaps TRBD1 (6 bases). This CDR3 is built from 13 residues. CDR1 ENHRY and CDR2 SYGVKD come from the germline V gene. Trimming removed 10 bases from V and 8 bases from J, with 15 bases in between. CDR3 nucleotide sequence: TGTGCCAACAGGGAAGAGGACCATTCACCCCTCCACTTT. It yields the protein CANREEDHSPLHF.

The V gene is TRBV4-3, the J gene TRBJ1-1; 9 bases agree with TRBD1. Per germline, CDR1 LGHNA and CDR2 YSLEER. The CDR3 totals 18 residues. V lost 0 bases and J lost 4; bases outside the gene matches: 12. For the CDR3, the DNA is TGCGCCAGCAGCCAAGAGCCGCAGGGACAGGGCCGGGGCACTGAAGCTTTCTTT. This codes for CASSQEPQGQGRGTEAFF.

The V and J genes are TRBV5-6 and TRBJ1-5; TRBD1 is a possible D gene (6 bases). Germline CDR1 reads SGHDT; CDR2 reads YYEEEE. The length of the CDR3 is 16 residues. V was cut by 7 bases and J by 1 base, with 18 bases left in between. The CDR3 reads CASPTTNQGSNQPQHF. DNA of the CDR3: TGTGCCAGCCCAACTACTAACCAGGGGAGCAATCAGCCCCAGCATTTT.

This rearrangement joins TRBV11-1 to TRBJ2-7, with D perhaps matching TRBD1 (5 bases). CDR1 and CDR2 (germline): SGHAT, FQDESV (reference sequence). The V end lost 7 bases, the J end lost 4 bases, and 14 bases lay between the germline ends. CDR3 size: 13 residues. CDR3 in DNA: TGTGCCAGCAAGAAGGGCCAGGGTTACGAGCAGTACTTC. Amino acids: CASKKGQGYEQYF.

The chain combines TRBV9 with TRBJ2-6; 12 positions agree with TRBD1. This CDR3 region has 17 residues. Trimming at V came to 3 bases and at J to 3 bases, leaving 4 bases not matched to a gene. Germline CDR1 SGDLS, CDR2 YYNGEE. The CDR3 sequence is CASSEGQGARGANVLTF. CDR3 bases: TGTGCCAGCAGCGAGGGACAGGGGGCGCGTGGGGCCAACGTCCTGACTTTC.

The V and J genes are TRBV28 and TRBJ2-2, with unresolved D. V lost 5 bases, J lost 11 bases, and 15 bases lay in between. Germline V gene lookup returns CDR1 MDHEN and CDR2 SYDVKM. The CDR3 is 13 residues long. CDR3 residues: CASSPSSGQELFF. The CDR3 DNA follows: TGTGCCAGCAGTCCTTCGTCAGGCCAAGAGCTGTTTTTT.

The rearrangement uses TRBV5-1 and TRBJ2-1, with 8 positions matching TRBD1. The junction had 10 bases not matched to a gene; V was cut back by 4 bases and J by 7 bases. The CDR3 runs 15 residues. Germline lookup yields CDR1 SGHRS and CDR2 YFSETQ. The CDR3 region is CASSDRGRTVNEQFF. The CDR3 nucleotides are TGCGCCAGCAGCGACAGGGGACGGACAGTGAATGAGCAGTTCTTC.